These 2 T cell receptor beta chains were sequenced from one sample in a study of shared clonotypes between healthy human individuals. Profiled with immunoSEQ multiplex PCR; TCRdb holds only in-frame clones, not every one. Of about 560,000 clones listed, around 80% are singletons. Specimen: PBMCs. These receptors all come from a woman aged 35 to 49 in good health. Some clones in this sample may be carry-over from other donors' samples.

About this clone: A much bigger clone sits one base away, suggesting this may be a read error. Other nucleotide sequences from this sample produce the same CDR3. The chain combines TRBV29-1 with TRBJ2-7; 7 nucleotides line up with TRBD2. J lost 7 bases, V lost 7 bases, and 13 bases had no gene match. CDR1 is SQVTM, CDR2 ANQGSEA, per germline. The CDR3 runs 13 residues. CDR3 DNA: TGCAGCGGGCGACTGGCGGGAGCCGGGGAGCAGTACTTC. Translation: CSGRLAGAGEQYF.

In the case of this clone: This likely stems from a read error, as it lies one base from a far larger clone. This rearrangement joins TRBV30 to TRBJ2-5; TRBD2 is a possible D gene (6 bases). The CDR3 is 15 amino acids. CDR1 is GTSNPN, CDR2 SVGIG, per germline (reference sequence). The CDR3 bases are TGTGTCTGGAGTCCCGGGCGGGGATTGCAAGAGACCCAGTACTTC. This encodes CVWSPGRGLQETQYF.